The T cell receptor (beta chain) described here comes from a study of STAT5B mutations in CD4+ large granular lymphocyte leukemia. This CDR3 is built from 15 residues. CDR1 is MNHEY and CDR2 is SVGAGI in the germline V gene. The V and J ends lost 6 bases and 0 bases, in that order; junction bases with no gene match: 2. Study conclusions and caveats: Main leukemic clonotypes were patient-specific, but about 26% appeared at low frequency elsewhere. Patient CD4-sorted repertoires looked more clonal than healthy CD4+ repertoires, even without putative leukemic clones. 8/27 top patient clones versus 2/35 control clones were TRBV06-family.

Sequencing was at survey level. Method: immunoSEQ multiplex PCR; TCRdb's copy keeps in-frame clones and lacks some. This sample yields some 23,000 clones, of which approximately 80% are seen a single time; 0.42% belongs to the top ten. This clone was picked up one time. Its antigen is currently unknown. V and J are TRBV6-5 and TRBJ2-5, with TRBD2 matching 12 bases. Sequenced sample: CD4+ T cells from blood buffy coats. This TCR came from a human donor in good health. CDR3 in DNA: TGTGCCAGCAGGCTAGCGGGGGGGAACCAAGAGACCCAGTACTTC. Amino acids: CASRLAGGNQETQYF.